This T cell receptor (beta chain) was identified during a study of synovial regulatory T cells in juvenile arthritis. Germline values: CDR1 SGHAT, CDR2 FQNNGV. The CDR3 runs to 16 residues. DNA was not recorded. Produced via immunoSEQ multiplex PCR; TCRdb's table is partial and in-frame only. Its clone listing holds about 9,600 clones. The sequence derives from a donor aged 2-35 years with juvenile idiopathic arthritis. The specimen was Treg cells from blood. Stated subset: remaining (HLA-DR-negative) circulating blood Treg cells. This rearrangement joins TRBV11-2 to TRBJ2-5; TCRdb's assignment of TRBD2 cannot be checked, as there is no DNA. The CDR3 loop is CASSLEVGRAQGTQYF.